The 24 T cell receptor beta chains presented below share a single source sample, sequenced in a study of T cell responses to AZD1222 COVID-19 vaccine (TCRdb year 2021). Receptor amplification or capture employed the immunoSEQ multiplex PCR assay. The table comes from immuneACCESS by way of TCRdb, which keeps in-frame sequences with V and J called. Part of the clones is missing from these tables; in studies checked, under half for an unresolved V gene and the rest for unknown reasons. This sample is represented by about 70,000 clones; 85% of them were singletons. The ten largest make up roughly 20% of the sample. The time point label on this specimen signifies: baseline before first vaccination. Here the sequenced sample was peripheral blood, taken on day 0 of AZD1222 vaccination. The receptors were gathered from an adult in good health.

The rearrangement uses TRBV19 and TRBJ2-5, with 7 bases fitting TRBD1. Germline assignment: CDR1 LNHDA and CDR2 SQIVND (reference sequence). With 3 bases clipped from V and 5 bases from J, the junction kept 9 bases outside the gene matches. The CDR3 is 15 amino acids. CDR3 in DNA: TGTGCCAGTAGTATCTCCGGGGCACAGGGGGAGACCCAGTACTTC. It is translated as CASSISGAQGETQYF.

This clone appeared a single time. This chain connects TRBV4-2 to TRBJ1-1; no clear D. The CDR3 covers 16 residues. With 0 bases removed from V and 3 bases from J, the gap between germline ends came to 14 bases. Germline V CDR1 and CDR2: LGHNA, YNFKEQ. The CDR3 sequence: CASSQDEALRYTEAFF. The CDR3 nucleotides are TGTGCCAGCAGCCAAGATGAAGCCCTTCGGTACACTGAAGCTTTCTTT.

V and J are TRBV10-3 and TRBJ1-1; 7 bases are shared with TRBD1. V was pared by 6 bases and J by 1 base, with 5 bases of the junction left unmatched. This CDR3 is built from 14 residues. Per germline, CDR1 ENHRY and CDR2 SYGVKD. The CDR3 spells CAIRGTVQNTEAFF. The CDR3 DNA sequence: TGTGCCATCAGGGGGACAGTCCAGAACACTGAAGCTTTCTTT.

J is TRBJ2-2 and V is TRBV29-1; 7 positions match TRBD2. CDR1 is SQVTM, CDR2 ANQGSEA, per germline. The V gene end was trimmed by 3 bases and the J gene end by 1 base; junction bases not matched to a gene: 2. The CDR3 has 14 residues. The CDR3 DNA reads as TGCAGCGTTGATGAGCGGGGGAACACCGGGGAGCTGTTTTTT. It yields the protein CSVDERGNTGELFF.

The rearrangement links TRBV18 to TRBJ1-1; no clear D. The CDR3 loop spans 13 amino acids. Germline V gene sequence: CDR1 KGHSH, CDR2 LQKENI. Trimming stripped 4 bases from V and 1 base from J, with 7 bases between. CDR3 residues: CASSRQANTEAFF. The CDR3 nucleotides read TGTGCCAGCTCACGGCAGGCGAACACTGAAGCTTTCTTT.

The chain combines TRBV5-1 with TRBJ2-7, with 7 nucleotides matching TRBD1. Germline trimming cut 4 bases from V and 0 bases from J; bases unmatched to any gene: 7. Looked up from germline, CDR1 is SGHRS and CDR2 is YFSETQ. There are 15 residues in the CDR3. The CDR3 sequence is CASSGGQLSSYEQYF. The CDR3 bases are TGCGCCAGCAGCGGGGGACAGCTAAGCTCCTACGAGCAGTACTTC. The full variable domain, rest sourced from reference TRBV5-1 and TRBJ2-7, is KAGVTQTPRYLIKTRGQQVTLSCSPISGHRSVSWYQQTPGQGLQFLFEYFSETQRNKGNFPGRFSGRQFSNSRSEMNVSTLELGDSALYLCASSGGQLSSYEQYFGPGTRLTVT.

This clone was seen a handful of times. The genes are TRBV5-1 and TRBJ2-7; D is uncertain. Trimming removed 0 bases at V and 6 bases at J, with 7 bases between. Germline CDR1 reads SGHRS; CDR2 reads YFSETQ. This CDR3 spans 12 amino acids. The chain's CDR3 is CASSLGLGEQYF. The CDR3 coding sequence is TGCGCCAGCAGCTTGGGATTGGGCGAGCAGTACTTC. Complete variable domain (other parts from reference TRBV5-1 and TRBJ2-7): KAGVTQTPRYLIKTRGQQVTLSCSPISGHRSVSWYQQTPGQGLQFLFEYFSETQRNKGNFPGRFSGRQFSNSRSEMNVSTLELGDSALYLCASSLGLGEQYFGPGTRLTVT.

A single count supports this clone. The V and J genes are TRBV19 and TRBJ1-3; 7 bases fit TRBD1. This CDR3 region has 14 residues. Unmatched junction bases numbered 9, after V lost 7 bases and J lost 6 bases. Germline loops: CDR1 LNHDA, CDR2 SQIVND (reference sequence). The CDR3 bases are TGTGCCAGTACCGGAGACAGGGTGGAAAACACCATATATTTT. This codes for CASTGDRVENTIYF.

This chain links TRBV6-4 with TRBJ1-5; no clear D gene. The V end lost 6 bases, the J end lost 5 bases, and 11 bases lay between the germline ends. Per the germline V gene, CDR1 is MRHNA and CDR2 is SNTAGT. The CDR3 contains 13 residues. CDR3 region: CASSGRPDQPQHF. Here the CDR3 DNA reads TGTGCCAGCAGCGGACGCCCCGATCAGCCCCAGCATTTT.

The V gene is TRBV11-3, the J gene TRBJ2-1, with TRBD1 matching 9 bases. V lost 5 bases to trimming and J lost 3 bases; unmatched junction nucleotides: 8. There are 16 residues in the CDR3. Germline V CDR1 and CDR2: SGHNT, YENEEA. The CDR3 is CASSISGTGHYNEQFF. CDR3 nucleotide sequence: TGTGCCAGCAGCATATCCGGGACAGGGCACTACAATGAGCAGTTCTTC.

This clone came up once. The chain employs TRBV27 and TRBJ1-2, with D perhaps TRBD1 (5 bases). The CDR3 loop spans 13 amino acids. Germline V gene lookup returns CDR1 MNHEY and CDR2 SMNVEV (reference sequence). V gave up 4 bases and J gave up 4 bases, with 10 bases separating them. The CDR3 sequence: CASSSGGVYGYTF. Here the CDR3 DNA reads TGTGCCAGCAGTTCAGGAGGGGTCTATGGCTACACCTTC.

This chain joins TRBV6-6 and TRBJ2-7; 12 nucleotides match TRBD1. The CDR3 length is 16 residues. Germline trimming cut 5 bases from V and 4 bases from J; bases unmatched to any gene: 9. The V gene's germline CDR1 is MNHNY and CDR2 SVGAGI (reference sequence). Here the CDR3 reads CASSRRPGQGAYEQYF. The CDR3 DNA follows: TGTGCCAGCAGTCGAAGACCGGGACAGGGGGCTTACGAGCAGTACTTC.

This chain joins TRBV25-1 and TRBJ1-4, with 7 bases lining up with TRBD1. Germline loops: CDR1 MGHDK, CDR2 SYGVNS. CDR3 size: 16 residues. Trimming removed 1 base from V and 7 bases from J; junction bases left unmatched: 9. The CDR3, as DNA: TGTGCCAGCAGTGAATCGGGGAGGGGGCTCGGTGAAAAACTGTTTTTT. Residues: CASSESGRGLGEKLFF.

This sequence joins TRBV6-1 and TRBJ1-2; TRBD1 is a possible D gene (6 bases). The germline CDR1 and CDR2 sequences are MNHNS and SASEGT. There are 12 residues in the CDR3. V was cut by 2 bases and J by 5 bases, with 6 bases left in between. This CDR3 is CASSETGYGYTF. The CDR3 DNA reads TGTGCCAGCAGTGAAACAGGGTATGGCTACACCTTC.

The chain recombines TRBV2 with TRBJ2-3; D may be TRBD2 (8 bases). CDR3 size: 15 residues. Germline V gives CDR1 SNHLY, CDR2 FYNNEI. Trimming shortened V by 8 bases and J by 0 bases, and 15 bases separated the two germline ends. The CDR3 coding sequence is TGTGCCAGCCACAGGGGACTAGTGAGCACAGATACGCAGTATTTT. Its protein is CASHRGLVSTDTQYF.

V is TRBV3-1 (or the pseudogene TRBV3-2) and J is TRBJ2-2, with D tentatively TRBD1 or TRBD2 (6 bases each). Trimming removed 5 bases at V and 6 bases at J, with 10 bases between. The CDR3 has 13 amino acids. CDR1 is LGHDT, CDR2 YNNKEL, per germline (reference sequence). CDR3 DNA sequence: TGTGCCAGCAGCAACCGGGGGCCCGGGGAGCTGTTTTTT. It encodes CASSNRGPGELFF.

The chain recombines TRBV7-8 with TRBJ2-7, with D uncertain. The CDR3 spans 11 residues. Germline lookup yields CDR1 SGHVS and CDR2 FQNEAQ. The ends were cut back, 2 bases at V and 4 bases at J, with 3 bases in the middle. This CDR3 is CASSLIYEQYF. The CDR3 nucleotides read TGTGCCAGCAGCTTAATTTACGAGCAGTACTTC.

The V gene is TRBV30, the J gene TRBJ2-2, with D hard to call. Trimming took off 0 bases at V and 8 bases at J, with 13 bases between the two ends. This CDR3 is 14 amino acids long. Looked up from germline, CDR1 is GTSNPN and CDR2 is SVGIG (reference sequence). As DNA, the CDR3 is TGTGCCTGGAGTGTACTCGACCCCGTGGGGGAGCTGTTTTTT. Translation: CAWSVLDPVGELFF.

The chain combines TRBV20-1 with TRBJ2-1, with no clear D. Trimming removed 3 bases at V and 5 bases at J, with 2 bases between. Germline V CDR1 and CDR2: DFQATT, SNEGSKA (reference sequence). The CDR3 spans 10 residues. The CDR3 loop reads CSARDNEQFF. The CDR3 bases are TGCAGTGCTAGGGACAATGAGCAGTTCTTC.

This chain joins TRBV2 and TRBJ2-3, with 9 bases lining up with TRBD1. Germline V lookup: CDR1 SNHLY, CDR2 FYNNEI. The CDR3 runs 13 residues. The ends lost 10 bases at V and 2 bases at J; junction bases unmatched: 4. The CDR3 is CATTGGATDTQYF. The CDR3 DNA sequence: TGTGCCACGACAGGGGGGGCCACAGATACGCAGTATTTT.

The chain combines TRBV10-3 with TRBJ2-7; D is unclear. This CDR3 spans 15 amino acids. Germline V gene sequence: CDR1 ENHRY, CDR2 SYGVKD. Trimming removed 2 bases at V and 0 bases at J, with 11 bases between. Here the CDR3 DNA reads TGTGCCATCAGTGAGAATTTAATCGGCTCCTACGAGCAGTACTTC. It is translated as CAISENLIGSYEQYF.

This clone was seen just once. V is TRBV5-6 and J is TRBJ1-2; D is possibly TRBD1 (6 bases). Between the trimmed V and J ends, which lost 4 bases and 7 bases, there was a span of 17 bases. This CDR3 contains 14 residues. Germline loops: CDR1 SGHDT, CDR2 YYEEEE. CDR3 protein: CASSPLRGGIGYTF. As DNA, the CDR3 is TGTGCCAGCAGCCCTCTACGAGGGGGTATTGGCTACACCTTC.

The chain uses TRBV5-1 and TRBJ1-4; D uncertain. The CDR3 length is 15 residues. Trimming stripped 0 bases from V and 3 bases from J, with 9 bases between. Germline assignment: CDR1 SGHRS and CDR2 YFSETQ. The CDR3 DNA reads TGCGCCAGCAGCTTGGCCCCGGGTTCTAATGAAAAACTGTTTTTT. Protein product: CASSLAPGSNEKLFF.

The CDR3 loop reads CASSETTGTATEAFF. For the CDR3, the DNA is TGTGCCAGCAGTGAAACCACCGGGACAGCCACTGAAGCTTTCTTT. This rearrangement joins TRBV6-1 to TRBJ1-1; 7 positions match TRBD1. Germline V CDR1 and CDR2: MNHNS, SASEGT. V lost 2 bases and J lost 4; bases outside the gene matches: 7. The CDR3 contains 15 residues.